This T cell receptor beta chain derives from a study of T cells in Graves' hyperthyroidism and ophthalmopathy. Amplified TCR beta CDR3 regions derived from RNA transcripts. A set of HTBI primers served as the primers for a first-round RT-PCR of the TCR CDR3. TCRdb re-analysed the multiplex PCR reads in MiXCR, keeping a single row per CDR3 protein. This table has around 540,000 distinct CDR3 sequences, 46% appearing once. This clonotype is a singleton in its sample. Together with thyroid ultrasound, orbital computed tomography, serum thyroxine and TRAb, clinical symptoms were used for diagnoses. CDR1 is SQVTM, CDR2 ANQGSEA, per germline. V lost 8 bases to trimming and J lost 7 bases, with 21 bases between them. This CDR3 is 13 amino acids long.

The chain recombines TRBV29-1 with TRBJ2-7, with D perhaps TRBD2 (6 bases). The receptor comes from a woman younger than 30 with Graves' hyperthyroidism. Sequencing was carried out using peripheral blood or thyroid tissue (not recorded which). The CDR3 region is CSPLSGSPKEQYF. CDR3 bases: TGCAGCCCCCTTAGCGGATCCCCTAAGGAGCAGTACTTC.